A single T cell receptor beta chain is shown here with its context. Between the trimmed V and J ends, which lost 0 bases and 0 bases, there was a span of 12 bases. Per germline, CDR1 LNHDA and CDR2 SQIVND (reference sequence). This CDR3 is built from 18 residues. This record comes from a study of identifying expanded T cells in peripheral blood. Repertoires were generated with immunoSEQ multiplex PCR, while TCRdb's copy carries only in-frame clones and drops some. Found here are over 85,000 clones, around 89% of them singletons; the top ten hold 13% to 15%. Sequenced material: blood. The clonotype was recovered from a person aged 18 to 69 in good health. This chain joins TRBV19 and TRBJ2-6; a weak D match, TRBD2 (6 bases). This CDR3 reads CASSIDGGTLSGANVLTF. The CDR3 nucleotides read TGTGCCAGTAGTATAGATGGGGGGACTCTCTCTGGGGCCAACGTCCTGACTTTC.